This T cell receptor beta chain was sequenced during a study of cytomegalovirus exposure and HLA in healthy donors. On the study more broadly: Approximately 85 million unique TCRs from HLA-typed donors were held in an early data release. Study-level findings and limits: Cytomegalovirus status was reportedly diagnosed by the classifier with high sensitivity and specificity.

In regard to this clone: The antigen remains undetermined.

PCR involved 60 Vbeta and 13 Jbeta primers. This table comes from immunoSEQ multiplex PCR, and its TCRdb copy is limited to in-frame clones, with some not included. The sample records 150,000 to 180,000 clones, approximately 80% being singletons. Sequenced material: PBMCs. The clonotype comes from a man younger than 45 in good health and CMV-seropositive.

Written as DNA, the CDR3 is TGTGCCAGCAGTGCCCCTATGACTAGCGCGGACTACAATGAGCAGTTCTTC. Its protein is CASSAPMTSADYNEQFF. The chain uses TRBV28 and TRBJ2-1; TRBD2 matches 8 bases. Germline V gene data show CDR1 as MDHEN and CDR2 as SYDVKM. This CDR3 spans 17 amino acids. The V gene end was trimmed by 5 bases and the J gene end by 3 bases; junction bases not matched to a gene: 12.